A single sample is the source of the 27 T cell receptor beta chains below, sequenced in a study of molecular identifiers for immune sequencing clone quantification. MiXCR, applied by TCRdb to the PCR reads, yields one record per CDR3 protein. This table holds approximately 630,000 distinct CDR3 sequences, less than 30% found once. The source material was naive CD8+ T cells from blood, with Jurkat cell RNA spiked in. Subset meaning: FACS-sorted CD8+CD4-CCR7+CD45RA+ naive T cells. The receptors were sampled from a human donor in good health. Some libraries in this study had Jurkat cell RNA spiked in.

The J gene is TRBJ1-5, the V gene TRBV27, with D hard to call. V was trimmed by 7 bases and J by 0 bases, leaving 13 bases between them. The CDR3 has 15 residues. Germline values: CDR1 MNHEY, CDR2 SMNVEV (reference sequence). CDR3 protein: CASMIEVDSNQPQHF. CDR3 nucleotides: TGTGCCAGCATGATAGAGGTTGATAGCAATCAGCCCCAGCATTTT.

Only one count was recorded for this clonotype. A much larger clone sits a single nucleotide away, making a read error possible. The chain employs TRBV5-1 and TRBJ1-2, with D tentatively TRBD1 (6 bases). Germline assignment: CDR1 SGHRS and CDR2 YFSETQ. The CDR3 covers 15 residues. CDR3 sequence (DNA): TGCGCCAGCAGCTTGGCCCTGGGACAAGTCTATAGCTACACCTTC. As protein: CASSLALGQVYSYTF.

This clonotype was counted a few times. This rearrangement joins TRBV27 to TRBJ2-3; 13 bases match TRBD2. The CDR3 loop spans 16 amino acids. Trimming at V came to 4 bases and at J to 3 bases, leaving 4 bases not matched to a gene. Germline CDR1 MNHEY, CDR2 SMNVEV (reference sequence). The CDR3 coding sequence is TGTGCCAGCAGTTCACTAGCGGGAGGGCTGACAGATACGCAGTATTTT. It yields the protein CASSSLAGGLTDTQYF.

The rearrangement links TRBV5-5 to TRBJ1-2; a possible D gene is TRBD1 (6 bases). V was clipped by 1 base and J by 0 bases, with 13 bases between them. The germline gives CDR1 SGHKS, CDR2 YYEKEE (reference sequence). CDR3 length: 16 amino acids. This CDR3 reads CASSLPGQTANYGYTF. The CDR3 coding sequence is TGTGCCAGCAGCTTGCCCGGACAGACTGCTAACTATGGCTACACCTTC. The full variable domain, rest sourced from reference TRBV5-5 and TRBJ1-2, is DAGVTQSPTHLIKTRGQQVTLRCSPISGHKSVSWYQQVLGQGPQFIFQYYEKEERGRGNFPDRFSARQFPNYSSELNVNALLLGDSALYLCASSLPGQTANYGYTFGSGTRLTVV.

Concerning this clonotype: This may be a read error, as it is one base from a much larger clone. The rearrangement links TRBV4-1 to TRBJ2-1; TRBD2 is a possible D gene (6 bases). This CDR3 has 16 amino acids. Per germline, CDR1 MGHRA and CDR2 YSYEKL. The V end lost 4 bases, the J end lost 2 bases, and 15 bases lay between the germline ends. Here the CDR3 reads CASSLDSREAYNEQFF. CDR3 DNA: TGCGCCAGCAGCCTAGATTCCAGGGAGGCCTACAATGAGCAGTTCTTC.

This clonotype was found many times. The genes are TRBV7-9 and TRBJ2-5; tentatively, D is TRBD1 (5 bases). This CDR3 comprises 15 residues. The germline V and J ends were trimmed by 3 bases and 5 bases, with 16 bases remaining between them. Germline V gene sequence: CDR1 SEHNR, CDR2 FQNEAQ (reference sequence). The DNA for the CDR3 is TGTGCCAGCAGCTTCCCTCAGGGCCATTTTGAGACCCAGTACTTC. Amino acid sequence: CASSFPQGHFETQYF.

There are many counts of this clonotype. The chain recombines TRBV12-3 or TRBV12-4 with TRBJ2-5; D gene unclear. This CDR3 spans 14 amino acids. Trimming took 6 bases from V and 3 from J, leaving 14 bases between them. CDR3 sequence: CASSQAYGEETQYF. DNA for the CDR3: TGTGCCAGCAGCCAAGCGTATGGGGAAGAGACCCAGTACTTC.

Regarding this clonotype: This may come from a read error, since a much larger clone is one base off. The chain couples TRBV6-2 or TRBV6-3 to TRBJ2-7; TRBD2 agrees at 7 bases. The length of the CDR3 is 12 residues. Germline values: CDR1 MNHEY, CDR2 SVGEGT. CDR3 residues: CASSYSGGSLSF. As DNA, the CDR3 is TGTGCCAGCAGTTATTCCGGCGGGAGTCTGAGCTTC.

In its sample, this clonotype was seen many times. V is TRBV29-1 and J is TRBJ2-2, with D unclear. CDR3 size: 13 residues. Trimming removed 7 bases from V and 1 base from J, with 10 bases in between. Per germline, CDR1 SQVTM and CDR2 ANQGSEA. The CDR3 spells CSAEKENTGELFF. The CDR3, as DNA: TGCAGCGCCGAGAAGGAGAACACCGGGGAGCTGTTTTTT.

The chain recombines TRBV11-2 with TRBJ2-3; D not certain. The CDR3 totals 16 residues. In germline, CDR1 is SGHAT, CDR2 FQNNGV. V lost 1 base and J 4 bases, leaving 15 bases between the germline ends. For the CDR3, the DNA is TGTGCCAGCAGCTTAGTACTCGTGAAGGGCCCAGATACGCAGTATTTT. This translates into CASSLVLVKGPDTQYF.

The chain employs TRBV20-1 and TRBJ1-6; TRBD1 matches at 7 bases. The CDR3 sequence is 15 residues long. The V gene's germline CDR1 is DFQATT and CDR2 SNEGSKA (reference sequence). Germline trimming cut 6 bases from V and 0 bases from J; bases unmatched to any gene: 5. The CDR3 region has the DNA TGCAGTGCGAAGGGACAGAGCTCCTATAATTCACCCCTCCACTTT. Translation: CSAKGQSSYNSPLHF.

This clonotype was seen ten or more times. The chain combines TRBV19 with TRBJ2-4; D possibly corresponds to TRBD2 (5 bases). Trimming left V 1 base short and J 3 bases short, with 13 bases between. The CDR3 covers 16 residues. Germline CDR1 reads LNHDA; CDR2 reads SQIVND (reference sequence). Here the CDR3 reads CASSIVGGRGKNIQYF. The CDR3 bases are TGTGCCAGTAGTATAGTCGGCGGACGGGGCAAAAACATTCAGTACTTC.

The table lists this clonotype with many counts. The V call is TRBV6-2 or TRBV6-3, the J call TRBJ2-4; tentative D call: TRBD2 (7 bases). V was trimmed by 7 bases and J by 8 bases, leaving 15 bases between them. In germline, CDR1 is MNHEY, CDR2 SVGEGT. The CDR3 covers 13 residues. In DNA form, the CDR3 reads TGTGCCAGCAAGACGGGGGGCGTTGACATTCAGTACTTC. Translation: CASKTGGVDIQYF.

J is TRBJ2-5 and V is TRBV7-9, with D possibly TRBD2 on 7 matching bases. This CDR3 is built from 16 residues. Trimming removed 7 bases at V and 2 bases at J, with 20 bases between. Germline CDR1 and CDR2: SEHNR and FQNEAQ (reference sequence). CDR3 DNA sequence: TGTGCCAGCAACCTAAGGGGAGGGACACATCAAGAGACCCAGTACTTC. Translating it yields CASNLRGGTHQETQYF. Drawing the rest from reference TRBV7-9 and TRBJ2-5, the complete variable domain is DTGVSQNPRHKITKRGQNVTFRCDPISEHNRLYWYRQTLGQGPEFLTYFQNEAQLEKSRLLSDRFSAERPKGSFSTLEIQRTEQGDSAMYLCASNLRGGTHQETQYFGPGTRLLVL.

In its sample, this clonotype was seen a few times. The chain is built from TRBV6-2 or TRBV6-3 and TRBJ2-2; the D gene is possibly TRBD2 (6 bases). Germline V gene data show CDR1 as MNHEY and CDR2 as SVGEGT. CDR3 length equals 17 residues. Trimming removed 2 bases from V and 5 bases from J, with 18 bases in between. CDR3 sequence reads: CASSYAPSVAGTGELFF. CDR3 nucleotides: TGTGCCAGCAGTTACGCCCCGAGTGTGGCGGGGACCGGGGAGCTGTTTTTT.

The gene calls are TRBV2 and TRBJ2-3; tentative D call: TRBD1 (6 bases). CDR1 and CDR2 from the germline V gene are SNHLY and FYNNEI. Trimming left V 6 bases short and J 8 bases short, with 12 bases between. The CDR3 sequence is 12 residues long. CDR3 region: CASSEIGGTQYF. CDR3 in DNA: TGTGCCAGCAGCGAAATAGGGGGTACGCAGTATTTT.

Worth noting for this clonotype: Since the CDR3 does not end with the conserved phenylalanine or tryptophan, this likely comes from a read error. The chain couples TRBV13 to TRBJ1-5, with D hard to call. The CDR3 sequence is 13 residues long. The germline V and J ends were trimmed by 3 bases and 3 bases, with 6 bases remaining between them. Germline V gives CDR1 PRHDT, CDR2 FYEKMQ (reference sequence). The CDR3 loop is CASSLGPNQPQHS. CDR3 DNA sequence: TGTGCCAGCAGCTTGGGTCCCAATCAGCCCCAGCATTCT.

This clonotype was seen a few times. The chain has TRBV11-2 and TRBJ2-7, with D possibly being TRBD2 (5 bases). Germline CDR1 is SGHAT and CDR2 is FQNNGV. The CDR3 covers 15 residues. V lost 5 bases, J lost 6 bases, and 20 bases lay in between. The CDR3 DNA is TGTGCCAGCAGCCATCTGTTAGCGCACCACCTCGAGCAGTACTTC. It specifies CASSHLLAHHLEQYF.

The chain uses TRBV5-6 and TRBJ2-5, with D possibly being TRBD1 or TRBD2 (5 bases each). The V end was cut by 5 bases, the J end by 5 bases, with 19 bases between. This CDR3 has 15 residues. The germline CDR1 and CDR2 sequences are SGHDT and YYEEEE. CDR3 in DNA: TGTGCCAGCAGTTTTCCGGGACCCTTGGGGGAGACCCAGTACTTC. It translates to CASSFPGPLGETQYF.

This clonotype was picked up many times. CDR3 residues: CASSHRTGTNGQPQHF. CDR3 sequence (DNA): TGTGCCAGCAGTCACCGGACAGGGACGAATGGGCAGCCCCAGCATTTT. The chain joins TRBV28 to TRBJ1-5; 8 bases map to TRBD1. Unmatched junction bases numbered 13, after V lost 5 bases and J lost 7 bases. This CDR3 has 16 amino acids. The V gene's germline CDR1 is MDHEN and CDR2 SYDVKM.

In the case of this clonotype: Given a much more abundant clone one base away, this may be a read error. The chain uses TRBV7-9 and TRBJ2-7, with 8 bases identical to TRBD1. The CDR3 extends over 16 amino acids. Per germline, CDR1 SEHNR and CDR2 FQNEAQ (reference sequence). The V and J ends lost 3 bases and 8 bases, in that order; junction bases with no gene match: 15. The CDR3 is CASSLGTGGVWYKQYF. CDR3 DNA sequence: TGTGCCAGCAGCTTGGGGACAGGCGGAGTATGGTACAAGCAGTACTTC.

This rearrangement joins TRBV12-3 or TRBV12-4 to TRBJ2-5; 12 bases are shared with TRBD1. The CDR3 sequence is 17 residues long. V trimming: 5 bases; J trimming: 2 bases; junction bases outside the gene matches: 9. The CDR3, as DNA: TGTGCCAGCAGTAGCAGGAGGGACAGGGGGCATCAAGAGACCCAGTACTTC. This encodes CASSSRRDRGHQETQYF.

This clonotype was recorded many times. The genes are TRBV30 and TRBJ1-1; D possibly corresponds to TRBD1 (5 bases). This CDR3 is 11 amino acids long. Deletions cut 3 bases from V and 7 bases from J, with 9 bases between. Germline-derived CDR1 and CDR2 are GTSNPN and SVGIG (reference sequence). The CDR3 sequence: CAWRRGVEAFF. The DNA of the CDR3 is TGTGCCTGGAGAAGGGGAGTTGAAGCTTTCTTT. Full variable domain (missing parts from reference TRBV30 and TRBJ1-1): SQTIHQWPATLVQPVGSPLSLECTVEGTSNPNLYWYRQAAGRGLQLLFYSVGIGQISSEVPQNLSASRPQDRQFILSSKKLLLSDSGFYLCAWRRGVEAFFGQGTRLTVV.

This clonotype was found a few times. This chain links TRBV13 with TRBJ1-1, with a tentative D call TRBD1 (6 bases). Germline lookup yields CDR1 PRHDT and CDR2 FYEKMQ (reference sequence). The CDR3 runs to 17 residues. The ends were cut back, 4 bases at V and 2 bases at J, with 20 bases in the middle. This CDR3 reads CASSYRVSEGPNTEAFF. In DNA, the CDR3 is TGTGCCAGCAGCTACAGGGTCTCTGAGGGCCCAAACACTGAAGCTTTCTTT. The complete variable domain, with remaining parts taken from reference TRBV13 and TRBJ1-1, reads AAGVIQSPRHLIKEKRETATLKCYPIPRHDTVYWYQQGPGQDPQFLISFYEKMQSDKGSIPDRFSAQQFSDYHSELNMSSLELGDSALYFCASSYRVSEGPNTEAFFGQGTRLTVV.

On this clonotype: A read error may explain this, as a much larger clone is one base away. The chain links TRBV5-1 to TRBJ2-2; D is unresolved. The CDR3 totals 16 residues. CDR1 is SGHRS and CDR2 is YFSETQ in the germline V gene. V was clipped by 4 bases and J by 6 bases, with 19 bases between them. CDR3 DNA sequence: TGCGCCAGCAGCGTCGACGGTCCTCGTTATGCCGGGGAGCTGTTTTTT. It specifies CASSVDGPRYAGELFF.

The CDR3 loop reads CASSVRDALPNYGYTF. The CDR3 coding sequence is TGTGCCAGCAGTGTCCGGGACGCCCTACCTAACTATGGCTACACCTTC. The chain joins TRBV6-1 to TRBJ1-2, with D maybe TRBD1 (5 bases). Per the germline V gene, CDR1 is MNHNS and CDR2 is SASEGT. Trimming took off 4 bases at V and 0 bases at J, with 15 bases between the two ends. The CDR3 runs to 16 residues.

Remarks on this clonotype: This CDR3 is missing its conserved last phenylalanine or tryptophan, likely due to a read error. The chain couples TRBV15 to TRBJ1-1; tentatively, D is TRBD1 (5 bases). Deletions cut 5 bases from V and 5 bases from J, with 21 bases between. There are 16 residues in the CDR3. Germline lookup yields CDR1 LNHNV and CDR2 YYDKDF (reference sequence). The CDR3 reads CATSGTGTSKGTEAFY. In DNA form, the CDR3 reads TGTGCCACCAGCGGTACCGGGACCTCCAAAGGGACTGAAGCTTTCTAT.